This entry lists 17 T cell receptor beta chains sequenced from one sample in a study of blood T cell repertoires in COVID-19. Libraries were prepared by immunoSEQ multiplex PCR; TCRdb keeps only in-frame clonotypes and omits some of them. This repertoire shows 300,000 to 400,000 clones, over 90% found once; its top ten account for roughly 3.6%. The sample consisted of PBMCs or T cells enriched from blood (not recorded which). All receptors come from a woman aged 30 to 39 who had been exposed to COVID-19.

The chain uses TRBV6-5 and TRBJ2-7; D might be TRBD1 (5 bases). The V gene's germline CDR1 is MNHEY and CDR2 SVGAGI. The CDR3 loop spans 14 amino acids. Trimming stripped 4 bases from V and 0 bases from J, with 10 bases between. For the CDR3, the DNA is TGTGCCAGCAGTTCCTGGACAAGCTCCTACGAGCAGTACTTC. It encodes CASSSWTSSYEQYF.

V gene TRBV7-6 combines with J gene TRBJ1-2; the match to TRBD1 covers 8 bases. This CDR3 is built from 15 residues. Trimming removed 5 bases from V and 2 bases from J; junction bases left unmatched: 7. CDR1 SGHVS and CDR2 FNYEAQ come from the germline V gene. DNA of the CDR3: TGTGCCAGCAGCGAAGGGACAGGCCCAAACTATGGCTACACCTTC. Translation: CASSEGTGPNYGYTF.

The chain carries TRBV15 and TRBJ1-2; D is unresolved. Trimming shortened V by 3 bases and J by 4 bases, and 15 bases separated the two germline ends. Germline V gives CDR1 LNHNV, CDR2 YYDKDF (reference sequence). The CDR3 is made up of 15 amino acids. The CDR3 loop reads CATSSRQRQAYGYTF. CDR3 in DNA: TGTGCCACCAGCAGTCGCCAAAGGCAGGCCTATGGCTACACCTTC.

The chain employs TRBV5-1 and TRBJ2-5; 7 bases map to TRBD1. V lost 4 bases and J lost 3; bases outside the gene matches: 6. The CDR3 loop spans 14 amino acids. Germline V CDR1 and CDR2: SGHRS, YFSETQ. CDR3 sequence reads: CASSKGQHEETQYF. The CDR3, as DNA: TGCGCCAGCAGCAAGGGACAGCACGAAGAGACCCAGTACTTC.

CDR3: CASSHRGLVNTEAFF. In nucleotides, the CDR3 is TGTGCCAGCAGCCACAGGGGGCTGGTGAACACTGAAGCTTTCTTT. This chain joins TRBV13 and TRBJ1-1; 9 nucleotides agree with TRBD1. Germline V gene data show CDR1 as PRHDT and CDR2 as FYEKMQ (reference sequence). The CDR3 length is 15 residues. The junction had 4 bases not matched to a gene; V was cut back by 5 bases and J by 0 bases.

The CDR3 loop is CAISEVSSGGPTFPETQYF. As DNA, the CDR3 is TGTGCCATCAGTGAGGTGTCTAGCGGGGGGCCTACTTTTCCGGAGACCCAGTACTTC. V gene TRBV10-3 combines with J gene TRBJ2-5, with 11 positions matching TRBD2. J gave up 5 bases and V 2 bases, and 16 bases lay outside the gene matches. There are 19 residues in the CDR3. From germline, CDR1 is ENHRY and CDR2 SYGVKD.

This clone has more than one count but fewer than ten. One junction end does not reproduce the germline sequence, and a read error may be involved. The CDR3 protein is CASSQIGARQGSVF. CDR3 bases: TGCGCCAGCAGCCAAATAGGGGCCCGACAGGGGTCCGTCTTC. The chain employs TRBV4-1 and TRBJ2-7; TRBD1 matches 8 bases. The CDR3 is made up of 14 amino acids. From germline, CDR1 is MGHRA and CDR2 YSYEKL.

The table lists this clone with a count of one. The rearrangement links TRBV18 to TRBJ2-1, with unresolved D. Germline loops: CDR1 KGHSH, CDR2 LQKENI. The germline V and J ends were trimmed by 2 bases and 3 bases, with 14 bases remaining between them. This CDR3 has 16 residues. Here the CDR3 reads CASSPEGTRRYNEQFF. In DNA form, the CDR3 reads TGTGCCAGCTCACCAGAAGGAACGAGGCGCTACAATGAGCAGTTCTTC.

The V and J genes are TRBV7-9 and TRBJ2-3; TRBD2 might be the D (5 bases). Trimming took off 3 bases at V and 2 bases at J, with 15 bases between the two ends. CDR1 is SEHNR and CDR2 is FQNEAQ in the germline V gene (reference sequence). The CDR3 spans 16 residues. This CDR3 is CASSFLTRRVTDTQYF. The DNA of the CDR3 is TGTGCCAGCAGCTTTTTAACTAGAAGGGTCACAGATACGCAGTATTTT.

The chain joins TRBV5-5 to TRBJ2-7; weak D call: TRBD1 (6 bases). This CDR3 comprises 15 residues. Germline CDR1 SGHKS, CDR2 YYEKEE (reference sequence). V lost 4 bases to trimming and J lost 2 bases, with 16 bases between them. This CDR3 reads CASSMGHKMAYEQYF. The CDR3 DNA sequence: TGTGCCAGCAGCATGGGACATAAAATGGCCTACGAGCAGTACTTC. The complete variable domain, with remaining parts taken from reference TRBV5-5 and TRBJ2-7, reads DAGVTQSPTHLIKTRGQQVTLRCSPISGHKSVSWYQQVLGQGPQFIFQYYEKEERGRGNFPDRFSARQFPNYSSELNVNALLLGDSALYLCASSMGHKMAYEQYFGPGTRLTVT.

This rearrangement joins TRBV6-1 to TRBJ1-3; D ambiguous. This CDR3 is built from 16 residues. CDR1 is MNHNS and CDR2 is SASEGT in the germline V gene. Between the trimmed V and J ends, which lost 4 bases and 4 bases, there was a span of 17 bases. CDR3 bases: TGTGCCAGCAGTGGAAATCGCCATCTAAAAGGAAACACCATATATTTT. It encodes CASSGNRHLKGNTIYF.

The gene calls are TRBV7-2 and TRBJ2-3; 9 nucleotides align to TRBD2. J was trimmed by 2 bases and V by 5 bases; bases with no gene match: 17. Germline-derived CDR1 and CDR2 are SGHTA and FQGNSA. The length of the CDR3 is 19 residues. The CDR3 DNA is TGTGCCAGCAGCCAACCCCTATCTCTAGCGGGGACTTTCACAGATACGCAGTATTTT. Its translation is CASSQPLSLAGTFTDTQYF.

The chain couples TRBV7-9 to TRBJ1-3, with D perhaps matching TRBD1 (5 bases). The CDR3 length is 13 residues. Trimming took off 8 bases at V and 2 bases at J, with 10 bases between the two ends. CDR1 and CDR2 from the germline V gene are SEHNR and FQNEAQ (reference sequence). Here the CDR3 DNA reads TGTGCCAGCCTGCAGGGTCCTGGAAACACCATATATTTT. Residues: CASLQGPGNTIYF.

The gene calls are TRBV3-1 (or the pseudogene TRBV3-2) and TRBJ1-4; TRBD1 matches 9 bases. Germline assignment: CDR1 LGHDT and CDR2 YNNKEL (reference sequence). J lost 7 bases, V lost 0 bases, and 9 bases had no gene match. CDR3 length: 17 amino acids. CDR3 bases: TGTGCCAGCAGCCAAGATAACAGGGGGCGATCAGGTGAAAAACTGTTTTTT. Translated, it gives CASSQDNRGRSGEKLFF.

In this sample, this clone turned up once. This chain connects TRBV19 to TRBJ1-1, with D perhaps TRBD1 (5 bases). Trimming left V 6 bases short and J 1 base short, with 24 bases between. CDR1 and CDR2 (germline): LNHDA, SQIVND (reference sequence). This CDR3 is built from 18 residues. CDR3 in amino acids: CASSGRHTHPGGNTEAFF. The CDR3 coding sequence is TGTGCCAGTAGCGGGCGGCACACCCACCCCGGGGGGAACACTGAAGCTTTCTTT.

V usage is TRBV24-1 and J usage is TRBJ2-2; 9 bases align to TRBD1. The V segment lost 0 bases and the J segment 2 bases; nucleotides outside the gene matches: 3. Germline V gene lookup returns CDR1 KGHDR and CDR2 SFDVKD. The CDR3 runs to 17 residues. DNA for the CDR3: TGTGCCACCAGTGATTTGTCGACAGGGGGAAACACCGGGGAGCTGTTTTTT. This gives the protein CATSDLSTGGNTGELFF.

The chain recombines TRBV7-9 with TRBJ1-5; 7 bases line up with TRBD1. V lost 5 bases and J lost 2; bases outside the gene matches: 9. The V gene's germline CDR1 is SEHNR and CDR2 FQNEAQ (reference sequence). This CDR3 contains 16 residues. The CDR3 nucleotides read TGTGCCAGCAGCCTCGGGACAGTTTGGGGCAATCAGCCCCAGCATTTT. Translated: CASSLGTVWGNQPQHF.